The text below deals with one T cell receptor beta chain. This clonotype turned up a few times. What antigen it recognizes has not been identified. No quality values exist for individual bases; no much larger clone is one base distant. The data derive from a study of T-cell reconstitution after alpha-beta-depleted transplantation in children (TCRdb year 2016). Concerning the study at large: Using TCR repertoire profiling, the study quantitatively followed how T-cell immune reconstitution unfolded in children after TCRalphabeta/CD19-depleted allogeneic hematopoietic cell transplantation.

Library creation used PCR. Data came from an Illumina HiSeq 2500. To normalize quantification of the TCRbeta repertoire, the TCR libraries were built with molecular barcoding that relied on unique molecular identifiers. The public sequencing data were trimmed at Q25 with fastp and processed into clonotypes with MiXCR by TCRdb, which kept only in-frame beta chains. Here each entry gathers all rows of one CDR3 protein and keeps the most common genes and DNA. This sample has hundreds of thousands of distinct CDR3 sequences in its table, and 16% of those were observed once. The leading ten clones occupy 1.1% of the sample. This material consisted of PBMCs from the stem cell graft donor, taken from the stem cell graft. The source of this sequence is a human donor who donated a stem cell graft to a child with acute myeloid leukemia.

The CDR3: CASSLAMGAKDGYTF. The nucleotide sequence is TGTGCCAGCAGCTTAGCGATGGGGGCGAAGGATGGCTACACCTTC. The sequence joins TRBV7-9 to TRBJ1-2, with a weak D call of TRBD1 (6 bases match). The germline V gene encodes CDR1 SEHNR and CDR2 FQNEAQ (reference sequence). Deletion took 0 bases off V and 6 bases off J, with a span of 14 bases between the germline ends. Reading from cysteine to phenylalanine, the CDR3 counts 15 amino acids. Only CDR3 DNA is held: 45 bases, read in frame from base 1.